These 15 T cell receptor beta chains share one sample of origin, sequenced in a study of human T cells and chemical hapten exposure (dated by TCRdb to about 2021). Interpreted using the paper, the time point label stands for: patch test 2, 6 weeks after DPC sensitization. The treatment or condition label on this specimen signifies: therapeutic diphenylcyclopropenone sensitization with weekly scalp DPC. Preparation of the library involved RACE. Sequencing took place on a NextSeq 500. TCRdb passed the public sequencing reads through fastp at Q25 and MiXCR, retaining productive beta sequences. Every CDR3 protein is listed once, alongside the most common genes and DNA of its rows. In this sample the table shows about 94,000 distinct CDR3 sequences, approximately 9.3% of which occur a single time. Clones ranked in the top ten supply 2% to 2.5% of the sample. Sequenced material: whole blood, taken in connection with sensitization to the hapten diphenylcyclopropenone (DPC). All receptors derive from a middle-aged woman with alopecia areata. Some clones in this sample may be carry-over from other donors' samples.

V gene TRBV2 combines with J gene TRBJ1-4, with D tentatively TRBD1 (5 bases). The CDR3 is 12 residues long. The V gene lost 6 bases and the J gene lost 3 bases, with 5 bases spanning the gap. Germline-derived CDR1 and CDR2 are SNHLY and FYNNEI. This CDR3 is CASRGANEKLFF. The CDR3 bases are TGTGCCAGCAGGGGGGCTAATGAAAAACTGTTTTTT. Filled out from reference TRBV2 and TRBJ1-4, the complete variable domain reads EPEVTQTPSHQVTQMGQEVILRCVPISNHLYFYWYRQILGQKVEFLVSFYNNEISEKSEIFDDQFSVERPDGSNFTLKIRSTKLEDSAMYFCASRGANEKLFFGSGTQLSVL.

The chain combines TRBV20-1 with TRBJ2-2, with unresolved D. This CDR3 contains 13 residues. Trimming took off 1 base at V and 1 base at J, with 4 bases between the two ends. Looked up from germline, CDR1 is DFQATT and CDR2 is SNEGSKA (reference sequence). The CDR3 region is CSARAGNTGELFF. The CDR3 nucleotides are TGCAGTGCTAGAGCTGGGAACACCGGGGAGCTGTTTTTT.

Many counts were recorded for this clonotype. The rearrangement joins TRBV7-9 to TRBJ2-2; D could derive from TRBD1 or TRBD2 (5 bases each). Germline V lookup: CDR1 SEHNR, CDR2 FQNEAQ (reference sequence). Trimming took off 8 bases at V and 1 base at J, with 11 bases between the two ends. The CDR3 is 14 residues long. Here the CDR3 DNA reads TGTGCCAGCCGACGGGACCTGAACACCGGGGAGCTGTTTTTT. Its translation: CASRRDLNTGELFF.

This clonotype has a count of ten or more. The chain has TRBV4-3 and TRBJ2-3; 10 nucleotides align to TRBD2. The germline gives CDR1 LGHNA, CDR2 YSLEER. V was clipped by 4 bases and J by 1 base; unmatched bases: 2. This CDR3 is built from 15 residues. The CDR3 DNA sequence: TGCGCCAGCAGCCGCGGGACTAGCGGCACAGATACGCAGTATTTT. Amino acids: CASSRGTSGTDTQYF.

This clonotype was detected many times. The rearrangement links TRBV29-1 to TRBJ2-3, with 11 bases identical to TRBD2. Germline CDR1 SQVTM, CDR2 ANQGSEA. V shed 6 bases, J shed 1 base, and the junction held 6 bases outside the gene matches. CDR3 length: 15 residues. The DNA for the CDR3 is TGCAGCGTATCTGGGACTAGCGGACGCACAGATACGCAGTATTTT. Translated: CSVSGTSGRTDTQYF.

The genes are TRBV6-1 and TRBJ1-3; perhaps TRBD1 as D (5 bases). The V gene's germline CDR1 is MNHNS and CDR2 SASEGT. Deletions cut 2 bases from V and 2 bases from J, with 16 bases between. The CDR3 extends over 17 amino acids. CDR3 sequence (DNA): TGTGCCAGCAGTGAATTACGGAAGGGGTCGCCTGGAAACACCATATATTTT. This encodes CASSELRKGSPGNTIYF.

The chain links TRBV29-1 to TRBJ2-5; 10 bases map to TRBD2. V trimming: 1 base; J trimming: 9 bases; junction bases outside the gene matches: 8. Germline values: CDR1 SQVTM, CDR2 ANQGSEA. The CDR3 is 14 amino acids. For the CDR3, the DNA is TGCAGCGTTGAAGGGACTAGCGGCTTGTCGGCCCAGTACTTC. The encoded protein is CSVEGTSGLSAQYF.

This clonotype was seen only a few times. V and J are TRBV7-8 and TRBJ2-3; TRBD2 matches 8 bases. This CDR3 contains 15 residues. Looked up from germline, CDR1 is SGHVS and CDR2 is FQNEAQ. Trimming at V came to 1 base and at J to 4 bases, leaving 4 bases not matched to a gene. The CDR3 DNA sequence: TGTGCCAGCAGCTTAGTTCGCGGGAGGTCAGATACGCAGTATTTT. As protein: CASSLVRGRSDTQYF.

There are many counts of this clonotype. The J gene is TRBJ2-2, the V gene TRBV12-3 or TRBV12-4, with 9 bases that match TRBD2. This CDR3 comprises 17 residues. V dropped 6 bases and J dropped 3; count of bases not matched to a gene: 11. The CDR3 nucleotides are TGTGCCAGCAGACCCCCTCGGACTAGCGCAGACACCGGGGAGCTGTTTTTT. Translated, it gives CASRPPRTSADTGELFF.

This clonotype showed up just a few times. The chain links TRBV28 to TRBJ2-3; D is perhaps TRBD2 (6 bases). Trimming pared 5 bases from V and 4 bases from J, leaving 13 bases between. Germline V lookup: CDR1 MDHEN, CDR2 SYDVKM. The CDR3 runs 14 residues. The chain's CDR3 is CASSPSGPPDTQYF. CDR3 DNA sequence: TGTGCCAGCAGTCCGAGCGGGCCTCCAGATACGCAGTATTTT. The full variable domain, rest sourced from reference TRBV28 and TRBJ2-3, is DVKVTQSSRYLVKRTGEKVFLECVQDMDHENMFWYRQDPGLGLRLIYFSYDVKMKEKGDIPEGYSVSREKKERFSLILESASTNQTSMYLCASSPSGPPDTQYFGPGTRLTVL.

In this sample, this clonotype turned up a few times. The CDR3 spells CASSLPGLNTEAFF. The CDR3 nucleotides are TGCGCCAGCAGCTTACCCGGTTTGAACACTGAAGCTTTCTTT. The chain joins TRBV5-1 to TRBJ1-1; D not certain. The CDR3 contains 14 residues. Looked up from germline, CDR1 is SGHRS and CDR2 is YFSETQ. Trimming shortened V by 2 bases and J by 0 bases, and 8 bases separated the two germline ends.

Ten or more counts support this clonotype. The chain uses TRBV6-6 and TRBJ1-1, with TRBD1 identical over 7 bases. Germline CDR1 and CDR2: MNHNY and SVGAGI (reference sequence). This CDR3 is built from 10 residues. The ends lost 6 bases at V and 11 bases at J; junction bases unmatched: 3. In DNA form, the CDR3 reads TGTGCCAGCAGCATGGGACAGGCTTTCTTT. It codes for CASSMGQAFF.

This clonotype was seen a handful of times. The gene calls are TRBV15 and TRBJ2-1, with TRBD1 matching over 7 bases. The CDR3 extends over 14 amino acids. V trimming: 0 bases; J trimming: 6 bases; junction bases outside the gene matches: 2. Germline CDR1 is LNHNV and CDR2 is YYDKDF (reference sequence). CDR3 DNA sequence: TGTGCCACCAGCAGAGATGCAGGGGGCAATGAGCAGTTCTTC. This encodes CATSRDAGGNEQFF.

This clonotype turned up a few times. The V call is TRBV7-2, the J call TRBJ2-7; no firm D call. The length of the CDR3 is 12 residues. V was cut by 5 bases and J by 5 bases, with 10 bases left in between. Germline loops: CDR1 SGHTA, CDR2 FQGNSA. CDR3 loop: CASSPRGDEQYF. CDR3 nucleotides: TGTGCCAGCAGCCCCCGTGGGGACGAGCAGTACTTC.

This chain joins TRBV21-1 and TRBJ2-7; the table gives TRBD1 as D, unverified against the DNA. TRBV21-1 is a recognized pseudogene. This CDR3 region has 14 residues. This CDR3 is CASTQQGAGYEQYF. CDR3 nucleotide sequence: TGTGCCAGCACGCAGCAGGGGGCTGGATACGAGCAGTACTTC.